Included here is one T cell receptor (beta chain) sequence, with context. Its antigen is unidentified. TCRdb ran MiXCR on the 5' RACE reads and lists one entry per CDR3 protein. The sample holds roughly 300,000 distinct CDR3 sequences, roughly 8.6% seen once. The CDR3 extends over 15 amino acids. V lost 2 bases, J lost 5 bases, and 3 bases stayed unmatched. Germline CDR1 reads ENHRY; CDR2 reads SYGVKD. The entry originates in a study of T cells after yellow fever vaccination. Study-wide results and limits: The secondary response was weaker but peaked faster, day 5 versus 15. A minor fraction of clonotypes spanned both CD4 and CD8 compartments. The study noted that FACS-sorted repertoires could contain abundant clonotypes contaminating from the bulk population. The booster saw the reappearance of most primary-vaccination clones (roughly 95% CD4, 88% CD8).

This sequence joins TRBV10-3 and TRBJ2-5, with 12 bases aligning to TRBD2. The TCR sequence derives from a man aged 18 to 29 who received the YFV17D yellow fever vaccine. The sequencing here drew on PBMCs, taken more than 40 days after the first yellow fever vaccination. CDR3 bases: TGTGCCATCAGTGAGGGACTAGCGGGGTTGGAGACCCAGTACTTC. It codes for CAISEGLAGLETQYF.